This T cell receptor (beta chain) derives from a study of blood T cell repertoires in COVID-19. Overall study: From the United States, Italy and Spain came samples of acute and convalescent COVID-19.

Only in-frame clones appear in the TCRdb table, and some are missing; sequencing was by immunoSEQ multiplex PCR. The table lists about 160,000 clones, more than 65% of them singletons. The germline CDR1 and CDR2 sequences are SGHKS and YYEKEE (reference sequence). V trimming: 4 bases; J trimming: 1 base; junction bases outside the gene matches: 3. The CDR3 extends over 14 amino acids. Sequencing used peripheral blood. This chain uses TRBV5-5 with TRBJ2-5; 8 bases map to TRBD1. The sequence derives from a woman in her sixties or seventies with COVID-19, enrolled during active disease. CDR3 DNA sequence: TGTGCCAGCAGCCGGACAGGGAGCCAAGAGACCCAGTACTTC. The encoded protein is CASSRTGSQETQYF.